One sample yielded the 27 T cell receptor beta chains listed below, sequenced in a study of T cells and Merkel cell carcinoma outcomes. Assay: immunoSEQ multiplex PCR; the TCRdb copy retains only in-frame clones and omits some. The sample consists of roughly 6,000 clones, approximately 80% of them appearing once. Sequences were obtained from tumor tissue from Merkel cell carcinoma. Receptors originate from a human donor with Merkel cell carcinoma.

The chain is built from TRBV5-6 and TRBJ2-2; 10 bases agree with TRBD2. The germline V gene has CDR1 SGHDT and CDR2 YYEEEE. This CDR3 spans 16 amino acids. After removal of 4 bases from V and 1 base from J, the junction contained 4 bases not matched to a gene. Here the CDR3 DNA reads TGTGCCAGCAGCCTTCCTAGCGGGGGGAACACCGGGGAGCTGTTTTTT. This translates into CASSLPSGGNTGELFF. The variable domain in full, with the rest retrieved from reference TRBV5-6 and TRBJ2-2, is DAGVTQSPTHLIKTRGQQVTLRCSPKSGHDTVSWYQQALGQGPQFIFQYYEEEERQRGNFPDRFSGHQFPNYSSELNVNALLLGDSALYLCASSLPSGGNTGELFFGEGSRLTVL.

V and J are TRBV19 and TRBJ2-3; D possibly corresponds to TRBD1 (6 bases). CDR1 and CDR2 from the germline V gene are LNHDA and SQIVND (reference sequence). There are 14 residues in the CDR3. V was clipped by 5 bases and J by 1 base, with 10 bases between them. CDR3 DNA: TGTGCCAGTAGTGTGGGGGCTGGCACAGATACGCAGTATTTT. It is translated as CASSVGAGTDTQYF.

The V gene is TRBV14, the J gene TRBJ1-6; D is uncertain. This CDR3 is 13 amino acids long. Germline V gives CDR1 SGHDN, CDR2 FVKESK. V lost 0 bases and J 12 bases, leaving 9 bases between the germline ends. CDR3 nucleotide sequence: TGTGCCAGCAGCCAAGAGGAACAGTTACCCCTCCACTTT. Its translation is CASSQEEQLPLHF. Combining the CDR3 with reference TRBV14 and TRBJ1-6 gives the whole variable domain EAGVTQFPSHSVIEKGQTVTLRCDPISGHDNLYWYRRVMGKEIKFLLHFVKESKQDESGMPNNRFLAERTGGTYSTLKVQPAELEDSGVYFCASSQEEQLPLHFGNGTRLTVT.

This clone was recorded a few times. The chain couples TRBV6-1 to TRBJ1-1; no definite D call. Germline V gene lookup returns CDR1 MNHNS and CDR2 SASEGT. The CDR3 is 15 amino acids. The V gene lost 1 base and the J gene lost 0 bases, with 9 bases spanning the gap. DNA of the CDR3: TGTGCCAGCAGTGAAGGGGTGGGCATGAACACTGAAGCTTTCTTT. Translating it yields CASSEGVGMNTEAFF.

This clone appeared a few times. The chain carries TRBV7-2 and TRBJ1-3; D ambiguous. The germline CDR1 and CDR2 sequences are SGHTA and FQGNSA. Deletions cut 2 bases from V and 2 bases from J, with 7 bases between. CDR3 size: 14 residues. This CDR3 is CASSLPGAGNTIYF. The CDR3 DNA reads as TGTGCCAGCAGCTTACCGGGAGCTGGAAACACCATATATTTT.

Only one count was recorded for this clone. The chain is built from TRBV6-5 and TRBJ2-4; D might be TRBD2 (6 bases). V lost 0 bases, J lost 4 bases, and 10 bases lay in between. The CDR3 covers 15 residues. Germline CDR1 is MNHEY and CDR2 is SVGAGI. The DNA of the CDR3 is TGTGCCAGCAGTTACTCCGGAGGGACTAAAAACATTCAGTACTTC. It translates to CASSYSGGTKNIQYF.

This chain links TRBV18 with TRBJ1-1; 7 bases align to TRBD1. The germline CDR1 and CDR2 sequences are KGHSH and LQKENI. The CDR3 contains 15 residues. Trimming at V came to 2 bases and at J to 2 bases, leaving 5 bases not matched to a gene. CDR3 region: CASSPAAGGNTEAFF. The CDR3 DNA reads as TGTGCCAGCTCACCAGCGGCAGGGGGAAACACTGAAGCTTTCTTT.

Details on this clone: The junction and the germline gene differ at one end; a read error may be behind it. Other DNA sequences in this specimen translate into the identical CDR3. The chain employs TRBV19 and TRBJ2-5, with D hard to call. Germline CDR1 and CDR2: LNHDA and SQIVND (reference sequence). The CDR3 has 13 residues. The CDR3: CASSKSNQETQYF. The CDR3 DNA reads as TGTGCCAGTAGTAAGAGCAACCAAGAGACCCAATACTTC.

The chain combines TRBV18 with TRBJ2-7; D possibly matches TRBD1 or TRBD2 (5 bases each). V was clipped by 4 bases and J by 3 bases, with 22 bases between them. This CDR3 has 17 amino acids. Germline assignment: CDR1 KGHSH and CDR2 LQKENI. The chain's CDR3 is CASSQGTADLLSYEQYF. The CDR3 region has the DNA TGTGCCAGCTCACAGGGGACGGCTGACTTACTGAGCTACGAGCAGTACTTC.

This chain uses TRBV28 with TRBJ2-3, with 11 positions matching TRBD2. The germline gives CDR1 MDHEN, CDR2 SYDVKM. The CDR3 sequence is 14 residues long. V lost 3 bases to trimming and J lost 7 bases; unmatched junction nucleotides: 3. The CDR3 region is CASSFLAGGYTQYF. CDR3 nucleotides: TGTGCCAGCAGTTTTCTAGCGGGAGGCTATACGCAGTATTTT.

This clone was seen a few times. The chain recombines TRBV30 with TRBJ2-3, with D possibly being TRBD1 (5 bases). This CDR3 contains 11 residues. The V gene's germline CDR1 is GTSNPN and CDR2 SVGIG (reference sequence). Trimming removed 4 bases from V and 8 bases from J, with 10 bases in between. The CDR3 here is CAWIPGRTQYF. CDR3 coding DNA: TGTGCCTGGATACCAGGGCGTACGCAGTATTTT.

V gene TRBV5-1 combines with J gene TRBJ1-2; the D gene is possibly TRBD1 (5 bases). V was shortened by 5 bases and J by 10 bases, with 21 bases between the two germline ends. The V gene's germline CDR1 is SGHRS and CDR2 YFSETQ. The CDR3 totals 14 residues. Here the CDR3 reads CASSWPDGGFVYTF. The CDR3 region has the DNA TGCGCCAGCAGTTGGCCGGACGGGGGGTTTGTCTACACCTTC.

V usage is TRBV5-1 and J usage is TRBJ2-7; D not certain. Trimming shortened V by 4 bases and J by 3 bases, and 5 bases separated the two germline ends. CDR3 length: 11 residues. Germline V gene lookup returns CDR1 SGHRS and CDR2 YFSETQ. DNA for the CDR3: TGCGCCAGCAGCAAGGACTACGAGCAGTACTTC. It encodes CASSKDYEQYF. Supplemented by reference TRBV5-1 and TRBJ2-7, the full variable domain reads KAGVTQTPRYLIKTRGQQVTLSCSPISGHRSVSWYQQTPGQGLQFLFEYFSETQRNKGNFPGRFSGRQFSNSRSEMNVSTLELGDSALYLCASSKDYEQYFGPGTRLTVT.

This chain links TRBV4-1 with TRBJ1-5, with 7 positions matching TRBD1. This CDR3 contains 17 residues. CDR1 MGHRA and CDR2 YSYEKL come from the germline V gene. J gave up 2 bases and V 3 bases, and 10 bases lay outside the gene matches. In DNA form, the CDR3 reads TGCGCCAGCAGCCACCTAACAGGGGACCGTCGCAATCAGCCCCAGCATTTT. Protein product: CASSHLTGDRRNQPQHF.

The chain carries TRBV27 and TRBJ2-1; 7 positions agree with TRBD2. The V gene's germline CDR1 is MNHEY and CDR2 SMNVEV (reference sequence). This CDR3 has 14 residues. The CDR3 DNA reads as TGTGCTAGCTCCCCTGGACTAGTTAGGTATGAGCAGTTCTTC. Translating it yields CASSPGLVRYEQFF.

The CDR3 DNA reads as TGTGCCAGCAGCCCGGTCACAGATACGCAGTATTTT. It encodes CASSPVTDTQYF. The chain couples TRBV5-5 to TRBJ2-3; D is unresolved. V gave up 4 bases and J gave up 2 bases, with 5 bases separating them. CDR3 length equals 12 residues. Germline CDR1 SGHKS, CDR2 YYEKEE (reference sequence).

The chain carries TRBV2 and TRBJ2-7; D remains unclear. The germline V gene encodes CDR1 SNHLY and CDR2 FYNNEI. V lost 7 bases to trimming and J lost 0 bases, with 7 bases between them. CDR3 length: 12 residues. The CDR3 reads CASKESSYEQYF. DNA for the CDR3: TGTGCCAGCAAGGAGAGCTCCTACGAGCAGTACTTC.

CDR3 in DNA: TGTGCCAGCAGTTTGTCCTATTGGACAGGGAGGGAGACAACTAATGAAAAACTGTTTTTT. Amino acids: CASSLSYWTGRETTNEKLFF. J is TRBJ1-4 and V is TRBV28, with 8 bases identical to TRBD1. Per germline, CDR1 MDHEN and CDR2 SYDVKM. With V trimmed by 3 bases and J by 0 bases, 15 bases remained unmatched. The CDR3 is 20 residues long. Full variable domain (outside the CDR3, taken from reference TRBV28 and TRBJ1-4): DVKVTQSSRYLVKRTGEKVFLECVQDMDHENMFWYRQDPGLGLRLIYFSYDVKMKEKGDIPEGYSVSREKKERFSLILESASTNQTSMYLCASSLSYWTGRETTNEKLFFGSGTQLSVL.

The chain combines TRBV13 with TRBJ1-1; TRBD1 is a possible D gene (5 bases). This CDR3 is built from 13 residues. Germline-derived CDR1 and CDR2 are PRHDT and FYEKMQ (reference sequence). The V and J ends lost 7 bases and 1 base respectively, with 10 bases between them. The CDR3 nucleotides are TGTGCCAGCACCAAACAGGAGAACACTGAAGCTTTCTTT. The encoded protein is CASTKQENTEAFF.

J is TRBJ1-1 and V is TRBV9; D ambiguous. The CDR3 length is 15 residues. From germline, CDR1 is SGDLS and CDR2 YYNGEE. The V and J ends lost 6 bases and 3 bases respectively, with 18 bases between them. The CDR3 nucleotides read TGTGCCAGCAACCCCGCGGGATCTAGGGACACTGAAGCTTTCTTT. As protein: CASNPAGSRDTEAFF. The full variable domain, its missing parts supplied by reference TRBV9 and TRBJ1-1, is DSGVTQTPKHLITATGQRVTLRCSPRSGDLSVYWYQQSLDQGLQFLIQYYNGEERAKGNILERFSAQQFPDLHSELNLSSLELGDSALYFCASNPAGSRDTEAFFGQGTRLTVV.

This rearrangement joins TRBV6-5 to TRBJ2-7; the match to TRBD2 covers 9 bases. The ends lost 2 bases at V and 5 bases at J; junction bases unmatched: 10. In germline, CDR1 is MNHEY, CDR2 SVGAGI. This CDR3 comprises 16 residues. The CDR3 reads CASSYGSSGIGNEQYF. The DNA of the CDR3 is TGTGCCAGCAGTTACGGGTCTAGCGGGATCGGTAACGAGCAGTACTTC.

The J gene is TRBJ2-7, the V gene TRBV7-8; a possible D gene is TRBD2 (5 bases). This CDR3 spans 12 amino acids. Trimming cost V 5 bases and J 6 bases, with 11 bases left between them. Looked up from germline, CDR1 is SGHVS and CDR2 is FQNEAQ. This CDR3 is CASSPGVREQYF. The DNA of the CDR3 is TGTGCCAGCAGCCCCGGGGTCCGCGAGCAGTACTTC.

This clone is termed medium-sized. CDR3 loop: CASSLLDIAGNTIYF. The CDR3, as DNA: TGTGCCAGCTCACTCCTAGACATCGCCGGAAACACCATATATTTT. The chain has TRBV18 and TRBJ1-3; D remains ambiguous. This CDR3 has 15 amino acids. Germline CDR1 is KGHSH and CDR2 is LQKENI. V lost 4 bases to trimming and J lost 4 bases, with 14 bases between them.

The CDR3 nucleotides are TGTGCCAGCAGACCTCTAGCGGGTTACTCCTACGAGCAGTACTTC. Translation gives CASRPLAGYSYEQYF. The rearrangement uses TRBV6-1 and TRBJ2-7; 8 nucleotides line up with TRBD2. The V gene end was trimmed by 6 bases and the J gene end by 0 bases; junction bases not matched to a gene: 7. In germline, CDR1 is MNHNS, CDR2 SASEGT. This CDR3 has 15 residues.

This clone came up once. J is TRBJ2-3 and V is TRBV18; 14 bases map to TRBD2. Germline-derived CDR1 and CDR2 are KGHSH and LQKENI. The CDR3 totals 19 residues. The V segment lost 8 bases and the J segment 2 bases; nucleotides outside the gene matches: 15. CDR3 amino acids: CASTPGTSGSPPPTDTQYF. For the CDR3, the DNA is TGTGCCAGCACTCCAGGGACTAGCGGGAGCCCCCCACCCACAGATACGCAGTATTTT.

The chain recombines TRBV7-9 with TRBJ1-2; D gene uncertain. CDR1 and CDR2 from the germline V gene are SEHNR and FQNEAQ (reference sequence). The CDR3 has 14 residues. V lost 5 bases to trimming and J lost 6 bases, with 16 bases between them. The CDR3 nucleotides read TGTGCCAGCAGCCCAATGGAGGGAGCGGATGGCTACACCTTC. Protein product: CASSPMEGADGYTF.

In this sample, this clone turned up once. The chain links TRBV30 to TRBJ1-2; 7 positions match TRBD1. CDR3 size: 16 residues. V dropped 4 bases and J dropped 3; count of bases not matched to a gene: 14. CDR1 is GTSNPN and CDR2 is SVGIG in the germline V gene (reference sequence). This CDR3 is CAWIDRARGSYYGYTF. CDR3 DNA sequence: TGTGCCTGGATTGACCGCGCCAGGGGGTCCTACTATGGCTACACCTTC.